The 9 T cell receptor beta chains below come from one sample, sequenced in a study of T-cell memory formation after mild COVID-19. TCRdb re-analysed the 5' RACE reads in MiXCR, keeping a single row per CDR3 protein. The sample has 250,000 or so distinct CDR3 sequences; roughly 10% are singletons. Sequenced sample: PBMCs or a T cell subset sorted from them (not recorded which). These receptor sequences come from a man between 18 and 35 years old who had mild COVID-19 (a few samples of this study predate the infection). Cell type and time point are not known.

This clonotype was picked up many times. This chain uses TRBV5-1 with TRBJ2-7, with unresolved D. This CDR3 contains 12 residues. From germline, CDR1 is SGHRS and CDR2 YFSETQ. Deletions cut 4 bases from V and 4 bases from J, with 9 bases between. CDR3 coding DNA: TGCGCCAGCAGCAGGTCAGGATACGAGCAGTACTTC. Protein product: CASSRSGYEQYF. The entire variable domain, with the rest obtained from reference TRBV5-1 and TRBJ2-7, is as follows: KAGVTQTPRYLIKTRGQQVTLSCSPISGHRSVSWYQQTPGQGLQFLFEYFSETQRNKGNFPGRFSGRQFSNSRSEMNVSTLELGDSALYLCASSRSGYEQYFGPGTRLTVT.

The chain uses TRBV12-3 or TRBV12-4 and TRBJ1-5; D unclear. The CDR3 spans 12 residues. The ends were cut back, 8 bases at V and 1 base at J, with 6 bases in the middle. The chain's CDR3 is CASGSSNQPQHF. CDR3 nucleotide sequence: TGTGCCAGCGGGTCAAGCAATCAGCCCCAGCATTTT.

This clonotype was found many times. The chain links TRBV6-2 or TRBV6-3 to TRBJ1-6, with D hard to call. Germline CDR1 and CDR2: MNHEY and SVGEGT. V was pared by 2 bases and J by 7 bases, with 15 bases between. The CDR3 is made up of 16 amino acids. The CDR3 nucleotides are TGTGCCAGCAGTTACCACGAACGGACTGAGAATTCACCCCTCCACTTT. Its translation: CASSYHERTENSPLHF.

This clonotype was seen repeatedly, ten times or more. This chain links TRBV5-1 with TRBJ2-5; D perhaps matches TRBD1 (7 bases). Germline CDR1 is SGHRS and CDR2 is YFSETQ. This CDR3 spans 16 amino acids. V shed 0 bases and J shed 0 bases, with 12 bases lying between them. The CDR3 protein is CASSLASGGYQETQYF. The CDR3 coding sequence is TGCGCCAGCAGCTTGGCCTCAGGGGGGTACCAAGAGACCCAGTACTTC.

The rearrangement uses TRBV7-3 and TRBJ2-1, with D possibly being TRBD2 (6 bases). The germline V gene encodes CDR1 SGHTA and CDR2 FQGTGA. The CDR3 is 15 residues long. V was shortened by 3 bases and J by 2 bases, with 11 bases between the two germline ends. The CDR3 bases are TGTGCCAGCAGCTTGGGGAGGACGCCCTACAATGAGCAGTTCTTC. Its translation: CASSLGRTPYNEQFF.

The V call is TRBV2, the J call TRBJ2-1, with a possible D match to TRBD2 (5 bases). CDR3 length equals 14 residues. Per germline, CDR1 SNHLY and CDR2 FYNNEI. V was pared by 10 bases and J by 0 bases, with 13 bases between. This CDR3 reads CATRPGDSYNEQFF. The CDR3 DNA sequence: TGTGCCACACGACCCGGGGACTCCTACAATGAGCAGTTCTTC.

The rearrangement joins TRBV5-1 to TRBJ2-3, with D perhaps matching TRBD2 (5 bases). Trimming cost V 2 bases and J 2 bases, with 9 bases left between them. The CDR3 runs to 14 residues. Looked up from germline, CDR1 is SGHRS and CDR2 is YFSETQ. CDR3 coding DNA: TGCGCCAGCAGCTTCGGGATCATCACAGATACGCAGTATTTT. Amino acid sequence: CASSFGIITDTQYF. Filled out from reference TRBV5-1 and TRBJ2-3, the complete variable domain reads KAGVTQTPRYLIKTRGQQVTLSCSPISGHRSVSWYQQTPGQGLQFLFEYFSETQRNKGNFPGRFSGRQFSNSRSEMNVSTLELGDSALYLCASSFGIITDTQYFGPGTRLTVL.

This clonotype has a count of ten or more. J is TRBJ2-3 and V is TRBV4-3, with D perhaps TRBD1 or TRBD2 (5 bases each). The CDR3 length is 17 residues. Germline-derived CDR1 and CDR2 are LGHNA and YSLEER. V was trimmed by 0 bases and J by 1 base, leaving 14 bases between them. The CDR3 reads CASSQDWDGGGTDTQYF. The CDR3 bases are TGCGCCAGCAGCCAAGATTGGGACGGCGGAGGCACAGATACGCAGTATTTT.

The CDR3 is CSVVGPFNYGYTF. The CDR3 DNA follows: TGCAGCGTTGTCGGTCCCTTTAACTATGGCTACACCTTC. The chain joins TRBV29-1 to TRBJ1-2, with D hard to call. The germline V gene encodes CDR1 SQVTM and CDR2 ANQGSEA. Trimming shortened V by 4 bases and J by 1 base, and 10 bases separated the two germline ends. This CDR3 is built from 13 residues.